Below, one T cell receptor beta chain is given with its context. The antigen remains unidentified. V gave up 5 bases and J gave up 1 base; unmatched junction bases: 7. Germline-derived CDR1 and CDR2 are SGHNT and YENEEA. The CDR3 runs 16 residues. This record comes from a study of T cell repertoires in cytomegalovirus infection. TCRdb passed the reads through MiXCR, listing each CDR3 protein once. The table lists approximately 500,000 distinct CDR3 sequences, around 30% of them singletons. The V call is TRBV11-3, the J call TRBJ2-2; 7 bases map to TRBD1. Material: cultured PBMCs, obtained from culture after CMV antigen stimulation. The sequence came from a human donor in good health (CMV status not recorded). Some clones in this sample may be carry-over from other donors' samples. The CDR3: CASSRVAGGNTGELFF. The CDR3 DNA sequence: TGTGCCAGCAGCCGCGTGGCAGGGGGGAACACCGGGGAGCTGTTTTTT.